The sequence of this T cell receptor beta chain was determined in a study of CD8+ T cells in alopecia areata. Overall study results and limits: Tofacitinib significantly reduced both scalp clonality and expanded CD8+ clones among the top 100. Scalp and blood samples kept many expanded lesional clones throughout tofacitinib.

Once RNA had been extracted, it was reverse transcribed into cDNA to act as the sequencing template. The protocol was immunoSEQ multiplex PCR, while the TCRdb copy is restricted to in-frame clones and leaves out a portion. There are 180,000 or so clones in the sample; about three fifths occur only once, and roughly 17% lies in the top ten. About this clone itself: Its target is unknown.

Treatment denoted: oral pan-JAK inhibitor, 5-10 mg twice daily. Germline CDR1 reads SQVTM; CDR2 reads ANQGSEA. The CDR3 contains 13 residues. V lost 6 bases and J lost 4; bases outside the gene matches: 7. This chain connects TRBV29-1 to TRBJ1-2, with TRBD1 matching 8 bases. Sequenced here: CD4+ T cells sorted from blood, sampled between weeks 55 and 65, from a patient treated with tofacitinib. This sequence was found in a human donor with alopecia areata. In DNA form, the CDR3 reads TGCAGCGTCGCACAGGGGGTAGGCTATGGCTACACCTTC. Translation gives CSVAQGVGYGYTF.